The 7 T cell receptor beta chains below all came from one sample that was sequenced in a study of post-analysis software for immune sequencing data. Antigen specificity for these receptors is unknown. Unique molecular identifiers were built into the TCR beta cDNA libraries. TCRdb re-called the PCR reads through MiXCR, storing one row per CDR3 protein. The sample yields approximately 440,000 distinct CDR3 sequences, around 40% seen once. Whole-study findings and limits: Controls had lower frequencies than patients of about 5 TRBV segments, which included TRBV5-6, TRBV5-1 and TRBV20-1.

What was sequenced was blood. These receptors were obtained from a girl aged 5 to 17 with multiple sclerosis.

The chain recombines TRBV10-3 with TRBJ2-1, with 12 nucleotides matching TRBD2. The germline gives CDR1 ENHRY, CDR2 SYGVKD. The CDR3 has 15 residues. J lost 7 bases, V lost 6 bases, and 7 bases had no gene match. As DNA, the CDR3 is TGTGCCATCAGATGGACTAGCGGGAACATGAATGAGCAGTTCTTC. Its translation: CAIRWTSGNMNEQFF.

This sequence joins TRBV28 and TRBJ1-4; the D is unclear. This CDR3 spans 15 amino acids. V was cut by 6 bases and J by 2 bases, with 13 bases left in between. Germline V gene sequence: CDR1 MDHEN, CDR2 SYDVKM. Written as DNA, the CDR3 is TGTGCCAGCAGCCCGAGCGAGTATACTAATGAAAAACTGTTTTTT. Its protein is CASSPSEYTNEKLFF. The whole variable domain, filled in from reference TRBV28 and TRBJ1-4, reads DVKVTQSSRYLVKRTGEKVFLECVQDMDHENMFWYRQDPGLGLRLIYFSYDVKMKEKGDIPEGYSVSREKKERFSLILESASTNQTSMYLCASSPSEYTNEKLFFGSGTQLSVL.

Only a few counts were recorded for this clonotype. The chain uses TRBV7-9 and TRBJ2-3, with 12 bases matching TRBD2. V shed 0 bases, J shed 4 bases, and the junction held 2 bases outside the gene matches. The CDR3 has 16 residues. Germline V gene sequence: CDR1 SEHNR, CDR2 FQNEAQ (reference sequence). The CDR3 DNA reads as TGTGCCAGCAGCTTAGCGCGACTAGCGGGAGCAGATACGCAGTATTTT. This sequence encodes CASSLARLAGADTQYF.

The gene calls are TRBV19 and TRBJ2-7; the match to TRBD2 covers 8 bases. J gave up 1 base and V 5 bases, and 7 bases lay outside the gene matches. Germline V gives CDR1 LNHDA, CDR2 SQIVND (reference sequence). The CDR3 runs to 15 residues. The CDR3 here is CASSEDLAGSYEQYF. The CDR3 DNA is TGTGCCAGTAGTGAGGATCTAGCGGGTTCCTACGAGCAGTACTTC. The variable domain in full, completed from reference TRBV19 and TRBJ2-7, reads DGGITQSPKYLFRKEGQNVTLSCEQNLNHDAMYWYRQDPGQGLRLIYYSQIVNDFQKGDIAEGYSVSREKKESFPLTVTSAQKNPTAFYLCASSEDLAGSYEQYFGPGTRLTVT.

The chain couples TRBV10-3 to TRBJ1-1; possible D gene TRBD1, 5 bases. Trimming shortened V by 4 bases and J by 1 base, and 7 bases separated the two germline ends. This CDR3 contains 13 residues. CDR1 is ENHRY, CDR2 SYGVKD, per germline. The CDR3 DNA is TGTGCCATCAGTGGACAGACGAACACTGAAGCTTTCTTT. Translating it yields CAISGQTNTEAFF.

This chain's CDR3 is CASSLGGLAGVGEQFF. Here the CDR3 DNA reads TGCGCCAGCAGCTTAGGGGGACTAGCGGGAGTGGGTGAGCAGTTCTTC. This chain joins TRBV5-1 and TRBJ2-1; TRBD2 aligns across 14 bases. V lost 2 bases to trimming and J lost 9 bases; unmatched junction nucleotides: 7. CDR3 length: 16 amino acids. Germline V lookup: CDR1 SGHRS, CDR2 YFSETQ.

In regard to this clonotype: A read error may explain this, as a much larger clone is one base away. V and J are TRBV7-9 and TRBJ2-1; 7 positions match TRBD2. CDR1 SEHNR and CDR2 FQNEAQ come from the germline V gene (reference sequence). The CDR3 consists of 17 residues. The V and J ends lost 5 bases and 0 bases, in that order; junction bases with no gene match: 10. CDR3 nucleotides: TGTGCCAGCAGCGGCTTTGGAGCGGGACTCTCCTACAATGAGCAGTTCTTC. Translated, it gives CASSGFGAGLSYNEQFF. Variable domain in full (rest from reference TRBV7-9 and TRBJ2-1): DTGVSQNPRHKITKRGQNVTFRCDPISEHNRLYWYRQTLGQGPEFLTYFQNEAQLEKSRLLSDRFSAERPKGSFSTLEIQRTEQGDSAMYLCASSGFGAGLSYNEQFFGPGTRLTVL.